Following are 15 T cell receptor beta chains from one sample sequenced in a study of OX40 agonist ivuxolimab in advanced cancers. The assay was immunoSEQ multiplex PCR, and TCRdb's table has in-frame clones only and misses some. The table includes approximately 82,000 clones, less than 90% detected once. The sequences come from CD4+ or CD8+ T cells sorted from blood, collected in a trial of the OX40 agonist ivuxolimab. These receptors all come from an adult with an advanced solid tumor such as melanoma, head and neck, liver or kidney cancer.

This clone was seen a single time. The CDR3 DNA is TGTGCCATCAGTGCAGGCAGGGAGTCCTACGAGCAGTACTTC. This sequence encodes CAISAGRESYEQYF. The chain joins TRBV10-3 to TRBJ2-7; D tentatively fits TRBD1 or TRBD2 (5 bases each). Germline V lookup: CDR1 ENHRY, CDR2 SYGVKD. The CDR3 has 14 amino acids. V was cut by 4 bases and J by 1 base, with 11 bases left in between.

CDR3 amino acids: CASSEDFTSGGYTDTQYF. The CDR3 nucleotides are TGTGCCAGCAGTGAAGACTTTACTAGCGGGGGGTACACAGATACGCAGTATTTT. The chain uses TRBV6-1 and TRBJ2-3, with TRBD2 matching over 12 bases. The CDR3 is 18 residues long. CDR1 is MNHNS and CDR2 is SASEGT in the germline V gene. V gave up 1 base and J gave up 2 bases; unmatched junction bases: 7.

This clone was recorded a few times. This chain joins TRBV6-6 and TRBJ2-5, with 8 bases aligning to TRBD2. V lost 5 bases and J lost 5; bases outside the gene matches: 10. Per germline, CDR1 MNHNY and CDR2 SVGAGI (reference sequence). The CDR3 is 15 residues long. Here the CDR3 reads CASSGISTGGETQYF. The CDR3, as DNA: TGTGCCAGCAGTGGCATTTCGACGGGGGGGGAGACCCAGTACTTC.

This clone has a single count. The V gene is TRBV6-1, the J gene TRBJ1-1; TRBD1 might be the D (6 bases). Trimming took 6 bases from V and 3 from J, leaving 17 bases between them. CDR1 is MNHNS, CDR2 SASEGT, per germline. The CDR3 has 15 amino acids. CDR3: CASREGEKWDTEAFF. The CDR3 nucleotides read TGTGCCAGCAGAGAGGGGGAAAAGTGGGACACTGAAGCTTTCTTT.

The chain has TRBV25-1 and TRBJ2-1; weak D call: TRBD2 (6 bases). Germline loops: CDR1 MGHDK, CDR2 SYGVNS. This CDR3 spans 12 amino acids. The V gene lost 4 bases and the J gene lost 6 bases, with 7 bases spanning the gap. The CDR3 region is CASSAEGNEQFF. The CDR3 DNA is TGTGCCAGCAGTGCGGAGGGCAATGAGCAGTTCTTC.

V usage is TRBV15 and J usage is TRBJ1-1; no firm D call. Germline lookup yields CDR1 LNHNV and CDR2 YYDKDF (reference sequence). V lost 1 base and J 4 bases, leaving 13 bases between the germline ends. There are 15 residues in the CDR3. The CDR3, as DNA: TGTGCCACCAGCAGAGTACGGGGAGAGGCCACTGAAGCTTTCTTT. Translating gives CATSRVRGEATEAFF.

This rearrangement joins TRBV21-1 to TRBJ1-4. TRBV21-1 is reported as a pseudogene. The CDR3 loop spans 11 amino acids. The CDR3 DNA is TGTGCCAGGGAAAATAATGAAAAACTGTTTTTT. It encodes CARENNEKLFF.

The chain joins TRBV15 to TRBJ1-2; D remains ambiguous. The CDR3 length is 12 residues. Trimming stripped 0 bases from V and 8 bases from J, with 7 bases between. In germline, CDR1 is LNHNV, CDR2 YYDKDF (reference sequence). As DNA, the CDR3 is TGTGCCACCAGCAGAGAACAGAGAGGCTACACCTTC. Its translation: CATSREQRGYTF.

The chain links TRBV19 to TRBJ1-2; 7 positions agree with TRBD1. With V trimmed by 2 bases and J by 2 bases, 2 bases remained unmatched. Looked up from germline, CDR1 is LNHDA and CDR2 is SQIVND (reference sequence). The CDR3 loop spans 14 amino acids. As DNA, the CDR3 is TGTGCCAGTAGTATATCGACAGGGAACTATGGCTACACCTTC. This encodes CASSISTGNYGYTF. Using reference TRBV19 and TRBJ1-2 for the parts outside the CDR3, the full variable domain is DGGITQSPKYLFRKEGQNVTLSCEQNLNHDAMYWYRQDPGQGLRLIYYSQIVNDFQKGDIAEGYSVSREKKESFPLTVTSAQKNPTAFYLCASSISTGNYGYTFGSGTRLTVV.

The chain is built from TRBV11-2 and TRBJ2-1; the match to TRBD2 covers 8 bases. The CDR3 consists of 16 residues. CDR1 and CDR2 from the germline V gene are SGHAT and FQNNGV. Losses at the gene ends were 7 bases for V and 8 bases for J; bases not matched to a gene: 16. For the CDR3, the DNA is TGTGCCAGCACCAAACCTCTGCGGGGGGCCGGGCATGAGCAGTTCTTC. This encodes CASTKPLRGAGHEQFF.

V is TRBV5-4 and J is TRBJ1-6, with D perhaps matching TRBD1 (5 bases). The CDR3 spans 12 residues. V lost 0 bases to trimming and J lost 10 bases, with 5 bases between them. CDR1 and CDR2 (germline): SGHNT, YYREEE (reference sequence). The CDR3 DNA sequence: TGTGCCAGCAGCTTGGGGGACTCACCCCTCCACTTT. Translation gives CASSLGDSPLHF.

Note on this clone: An end of the junction differs from the germline gene, which may be a read error. The V gene is TRBV10-3, the J gene TRBJ2-7, with 12 bases identical to TRBD1. From germline, CDR1 is ENHRY and CDR2 SYGVKD. The CDR3 has 12 amino acids. CDR3 bases: TGTGCCATCAGTGAGTCGGGACAGGGGGCTGTTTTC. It encodes CAISESGQGAVF.

This clone has just a few counts. The V gene is TRBV19, the J gene TRBJ1-2, with D possibly matching TRBD1 (5 bases). Trimming took off 3 bases at V and 4 bases at J, with 9 bases between the two ends. The germline V gene encodes CDR1 LNHDA and CDR2 SQIVND (reference sequence). The CDR3 loop spans 13 amino acids. CDR3 DNA: TGTGCCAGTAGTATTGACAGCAGCTATGGCTACACCTTC. It specifies CASSIDSSYGYTF.

The rearrangement links TRBV5-8 to TRBJ1-1; TRBD1 matches 8 bases. With V trimmed by 2 bases and J by 6 bases, 3 bases remained unmatched. Germline CDR1 and CDR2: SGHTS and YDEGEE. This CDR3 has 13 residues. The chain's CDR3 is CASSLAQGAEAFF. CDR3 DNA: TGTGCCAGCAGCTTAGCACAGGGGGCTGAAGCTTTCTTT. The whole variable domain, remainder taken from reference TRBV5-8 and TRBJ1-1, is EAGVTQSPTHLIKTRGQQATLRCSPISGHTSVYWYQQALGLGLQFLLWYDEGEERNRGNFPPRFSGRQFPNYSSELNVNALELEDSALYLCASSLAQGAEAFFGQGTRLTVV.

J is TRBJ2-5 and V is TRBV4-2; 9 nucleotides agree with TRBD2. CDR1 LGHNA and CDR2 YNFKEQ come from the germline V gene. This CDR3 is built from 15 residues. V was clipped by 1 base and J by 7 bases; unmatched bases: 7. The CDR3 here is CASSQVGSGGVTQYF. DNA of the CDR3: TGTGCCAGCAGCCAAGTTGGTAGCGGGGGTGTGACCCAGTACTTC.